The rows below give T cell receptor beta chains drawn from one sample of a study of T cells after yellow fever vaccination. TCRdb fed the 5' RACE reads into MiXCR, producing one record per CDR3 protein. Here the sample spans more than 350,000 distinct CDR3 sequences, roughly 11% being singletons. Sequencing used PBMCs, obtained on the day of the first yellow fever vaccination. The receptors stem from a man between 18 and 29 years old who received the YFV17D yellow fever vaccine. CDR3s leave out the opening cysteine and the closing phenylalanine or tryptophan.

v_call	j_call	cdr3_aa
TRBV29-1	TRBJ1-1	SVPLGSGNTEAF
TRBV7-2	TRBJ1-1	ASSLVGWDMNTEAF
TRBV7-2	TRBJ1-6	ASSMVGGNSPLH
TRBV7-2	TRBJ2-2	ASSQGQGVVGELF
TRBV13	TRBJ2-3	ASSEAGDTQY
TRBV10-3	TRBJ2-1	AIRARLENEQF
TRBV12-3/TRBV12-4	TRBJ1-6	ASSFGRRKADSPLH
TRBV27	TRBJ1-5	ASRPFLWGQGASQPQH
TRBV15	TRBJ2-3	ATSRDSSGGNTQY
TRBV20-1	TRBJ2-6	SASGGYSGANVLT
TRBV20-1	TRBJ1-2	SARPGANYGYT
TRBV5-1	TRBJ2-1	ASTPQGARNEQF
TRBV6-1	TRBJ2-5	ASERKTVEETQY
TRBV6-1	TRBJ1-3	ASSTQHLGHTIY
TRBV4-1	TRBJ1-6	ASSQVGRNSPLH
TRBV9	TRBJ2-3	ASSAERLTDTQY
TRBV20-1	TRBJ1-1	SARVQGHQAF
TRBV12-3/TRBV12-4	TRBJ2-5	ASSVGTAQETQY
TRBV27	TRBJ1-2	ASRELGQGGGYT
TRBV9	TRBJ1-1	ASKAGAGAEAF
TRBV12-3/TRBV12-4	TRBJ1-1	ASSFDSGNTEAF
TRBV12-5	TRBJ2-6	ASGLGVGVTGANVLT